The 15 T cell receptor beta chains below all came from one sample that was sequenced in a study of human T cells and chemical hapten exposure. Each CDR3 protein is one row after TCRdb ran MiXCR on the RACE reads. Here the sample spans tens of thousands of distinct CDR3 sequences, around a tenth being singletons. Time point denoted: patch test 1, 2 weeks after DPC sensitization. Treatment in this sample: therapeutic diphenylcyclopropenone sensitization with weekly scalp DPC. Sample: whole blood, taken in connection with sensitization to the hapten diphenylcyclopropenone (DPC). The receptors here all came from a woman in her fifties or sixties with alopecia areata. Some clones in this sample may be carry-over from other donors' samples.

This clonotype came up many times. The chain has TRBV7-2 and TRBJ1-6; D is ambiguous. Trimming removed 3 bases at V and 9 bases at J, with 6 bases between. This CDR3 has 12 residues. In germline, CDR1 is SGHTA, CDR2 FQGNSA. The DNA of the CDR3 is TGTGCCAGCAGCTTCCTAGGTTCACCCCTCCACTTT. Translated: CASSFLGSPLHF.

This clonotype was counted at least ten times. This chain uses TRBV15 with TRBJ2-1; D is unclear. The germline gives CDR1 LNHNV, CDR2 YYDKDF (reference sequence). V shed 0 bases and J shed 4 bases, with 13 bases lying between them. The length of the CDR3 is 16 residues. In DNA form, the CDR3 reads TGTGCCACCAGCAGAGATCCCCCGCCCAGTTACAATGAGCAGTTCTTC. This encodes CATSRDPPPSYNEQFF. The full variable domain, with the rest looked up from reference TRBV15 and TRBJ2-1, is DAMVIQNPRYQVTQFGKPVTLSCSQTLNHNVMYWYQQKSSQAPKLLFHYYDKDFNNEADTPDNFQSRRPNTSFCFLDIRSPGLGDTAMYLCATSRDPPPSYNEQFFGPGTRLTVL.

This clonotype was detected a few times. The rearrangement joins TRBV3-1 to TRBJ1-1, with D possibly being TRBD1 (5 bases). This CDR3 contains 13 residues. Germline loops: CDR1 LGHDT, CDR2 YNNKEL (reference sequence). The V end lost 1 base, the J end lost 4 bases, and 7 bases lay between the germline ends. CDR3: CASSQGGGTEAFF. The CDR3 DNA sequence: TGTGCCAGCAGCCAAGGGGGCGGCACTGAAGCTTTCTTT.

In this sample, this clonotype turned up many times. The chain carries TRBV2 and TRBJ2-4, with D maybe TRBD1 (5 bases). The CDR3 is 11 amino acids. Germline lookup yields CDR1 SNHLY and CDR2 FYNNEI. Trimming left V 8 bases short and J 4 bases short, with 6 bases between. CDR3 in DNA: TGTGCCAGCGCAGGGAAAAACATTCAGTACTTC. Translation: CASAGKNIQYF.

The chain links TRBV6-6 to TRBJ2-4; weak D call: TRBD1 (5 bases). V was cut by 6 bases and J by 0 bases, with 15 bases left in between. Germline CDR1 and CDR2: MNHNY and SVGAGI (reference sequence). This CDR3 comprises 16 residues. CDR3 DNA sequence: TGTGCCAGCAGCCCCGGACACCCCGAAGCCAAAAACATTCAGTACTTC. It encodes CASSPGHPEAKNIQYF.

This clonotype was seen many times. V usage is TRBV7-9 and J usage is TRBJ2-7; D may match TRBD1 or TRBD2 (5 bases each). The CDR3 contains 15 residues. Germline V gene sequence: CDR1 SEHNR, CDR2 FQNEAQ (reference sequence). Trimming shortened V by 6 bases and J by 5 bases, and 20 bases separated the two germline ends. The CDR3 sequence is CASSYPGRSSHEQYF. As DNA, the CDR3 is TGTGCCAGCAGTTATCCGGGACGCAGTAGCCACGAGCAGTACTTC.

This clonotype was found many times. The chain joins TRBV12-3 or TRBV12-4 to TRBJ1-4; the match to TRBD1 covers 7 bases. The J segment lost 5 bases and the V segment lost 2 bases, leaving 2 bases of the junction unmatched. The CDR3 is 14 residues long. The CDR3 region has the DNA TGTGCCAGCAGTTTACAGGGGGGGAATGAAAAACTGTTTTTT. Amino acid sequence: CASSLQGGNEKLFF.

There are a few counts of this clonotype. The CDR3 region has the DNA TGTGCCAGCAGCGTAGGGGGACAGGATCAGCCCCAGCATTTT. Amino acids: CASSVGGQDQPQHF. The chain employs TRBV6-1 and TRBJ1-5; TRBD1 agrees at 8 bases. The CDR3 runs to 14 residues. Germline loops: CDR1 MNHNS, CDR2 SASEGT. With 6 bases clipped from V and 5 bases from J, the junction kept 6 bases outside the gene matches.

This clonotype was counted a few times. The chain recombines TRBV18 with TRBJ1-2, with D possibly matching TRBD1 (6 bases). Germline values: CDR1 KGHSH, CDR2 LQKENI. V lost 3 bases and J 7 bases, leaving 21 bases between the germline ends. The CDR3 extends over 16 amino acids. The CDR3 reads CASSPWTEGVSRGYTF. As DNA, the CDR3 is TGTGCCAGCTCACCTTGGACAGAAGGCGTATCCCGTGGCTACACCTTC.

The sample holds a few counts of this clonotype. V gene TRBV5-4 combines with J gene TRBJ2-4; tentatively, D is TRBD2 (5 bases). The CDR3 extends over 16 amino acids. The germline gives CDR1 SGHNT, CDR2 YYREEE (reference sequence). V was clipped by 4 bases and J by 0 bases, with 14 bases between them. CDR3 residues: CASSLTAELAKNIQYF. The CDR3 DNA follows: TGTGCCAGCAGCCTTACAGCGGAGTTAGCCAAAAACATTCAGTACTTC.

The chain joins TRBV12-2 to TRBJ1-4; TRBD1 reflects the table's D call only, with no check against the DNA. TRBV12-2 is listed as a pseudogene. The CDR3 has 16 amino acids. CDR3 residues: CASRFPPGPTNEKLFF. Here the CDR3 DNA reads TGTGCAAGTCGCTTTCCCCCAGGCCCAACTAATGAAAAACTGTTTTTT.

The chain has TRBV9 and TRBJ1-4; possible D gene TRBD1, 5 bases. Germline V CDR1 and CDR2: SGDLS, YYNGEE. V lost 0 bases, J lost 4 bases, and 10 bases lay in between. The CDR3 contains 15 residues. The CDR3 loop reads CASSVGRGLNEKLFF. The CDR3 bases are TGTGCCAGCAGCGTAGGACGGGGCCTTAATGAAAAACTGTTTTTT.

V usage is TRBV7-2 and J usage is TRBJ1-5; TRBD1 matches 9 bases. The germline V gene has CDR1 SGHTA and CDR2 FQGNSA. The CDR3 is 15 amino acids. Unmatched junction bases numbered 2, after V lost 2 bases and J lost 3 bases. Written as DNA, the CDR3 is TGTGCCAGCAGCTTAAGACAGGGGGACAATCAGCCCCAGCATTTT. Translating gives CASSLRQGDNQPQHF.

This sequence joins TRBV20-1 and TRBJ2-7; D is tentatively TRBD1 or TRBD2 (6 bases each). V lost 0 bases and J lost 4, with 16 bases in between. The CDR3 totals 15 residues. Looked up from germline, CDR1 is DFQATT and CDR2 is SNEGSKA (reference sequence). The CDR3 DNA sequence: TGCAGTGCTAGAGATCAGGTCCAGGGGAGGTACGAGCAGTACTTC. Translation gives CSARDQVQGRYEQYF.

The chain links TRBV15 to TRBJ1-5, with TRBD1 as a possible D gene (6 bases). This CDR3 spans 18 amino acids. V shed 0 bases and J shed 7 bases, with 22 bases lying between them. Germline lookup yields CDR1 LNHNV and CDR2 YYDKDF (reference sequence). CDR3 DNA: TGTGCCACCAGCAGAGATAGGGGGAGGCTGGGCCTGAAACAGCCCCAGCATTTT. As protein: CATSRDRGRLGLKQPQHF.